This TCR beta chain is from a study of sequential checkpoint blockade in melanoma. The CDR3 sequence is 12 residues long. Germline V CDR1 and CDR2: SNHLY, FYNNEI. J gave up 8 bases and V 7 bases, and 6 bases lay outside the gene matches. The treatment denotes: randomized to nivolumab then ipilimumab (arm A) or the reverse (arm B). This clone was detected a few times. Data came from immunoSEQ multiplex PCR; TCRdb stores just in-frame clones and leaves some out. The table lists 5,000 to 6,500 clones, roughly 50% of them singletons. The clonotype comes from a human donor with melanoma. The chain is built from TRBV2 and TRBJ1-2, with 8 bases aligning to TRBD1. The sequences come from CD8+ T cells sorted from blood (inferred from file names), collected from a patient given nivolumab and ipilimumab in sequence. The CDR3 DNA reads TGTGCCAGCACCCCCGCAGGGGGCGGCTACACCTTC. Its translation is CASTPAGGGYTF.